The entry below describes one T cell receptor (beta chain). The record originates from a study of cytotoxic CD8 clonotypes in ibrutinib-treated CLL. The protocol was immunoSEQ multiplex PCR, while the TCRdb copy is restricted to in-frame clones and leaves out a portion. The sample includes approximately 300,000 clones, roughly 80% of them seen just once. The CDR3 covers 15 residues. The V gene end was trimmed by 1 base and the J gene end by 3 bases; junction bases not matched to a gene: 4. Germline values: CDR1 SEHNR, CDR2 FQNEAQ (reference sequence). The chain couples TRBV7-9 to TRBJ2-7; 9 nucleotides line up with TRBD2. Sequencing used PBMCs, obtained before ibrutinib treatment. The source of this sequence is a human donor with chronic lymphocytic leukemia. CDR3 in DNA: TGTGCCAGCAGCTTAGTGCTTAGCGGGAGCTACGAGCAGTACTTC. Protein: CASSLVLSGSYEQYF.